This is a list of T cell receptor beta chains from one sample in a study of T cells in Graves' hyperthyroidism and ophthalmopathy. MiXCR, applied by TCRdb to the multiplex PCR reads, yields one record per CDR3 protein. This sample has fewer than 700,000 distinct CDR3 sequences, with roughly 17% found just once. Sequencing was done on a sample of blood. The receptors come from a woman aged 18-35 years with Graves' ophthalmopathy. Each CDR3 is given with its conserved first and last residue. A D gene is named only where the DNA matches it firmly. Rows may omit the clone size; those that give it use once, few, many or a size class.

d_call,v_call,clone_size,j_call,cdr3_nt,cdr3_aa
NA,TRBV7-6,many,TRBJ2-1,TGTGCCAGCAGCTTATTGGAGGGGAACAACAATGAGCAGTTCTTC,CASSLLEGNNNEQFF
TRBD2,TRBV4-2,NA,TRBJ2-3,TGTGCCAGCAGCCGATCCGGGACTAGCGGGGCCACAGATACGCAGTATTTT,CASSRSGTSGATDTQYF
NA,TRBV28,many,TRBJ1-2,TGTGCCAGCAGTTTAGACAGCCCCTATGGCTACACCTTC,CASSLDSPYGYTF
TRBD1,TRBV5-1,NA,TRBJ2-3,TGCGCCAGCAGCCAGGGGGCGGGCCGGGATACGCAGTATTTT,CASSQGAGRDTQYF
NA,TRBV4-1,NA,TRBJ2-1,TGCGCCAGCAGCCAAGAAACCGCTGGGGTAGTGACCTACAATGAGCAGTTCTTC,CASSQETAGVVTYNEQFF
TRBD2,TRBV5-1,many,TRBJ2-3,TGCGCCAGCAGCAGACTAGAGGGACTAGACTCGCAGTATTTT,CASSRLEGLDSQYF
TRBD2,TRBV7-2,many,TRBJ2-7,TGTGCCAGCAGCCCCACGGGAGCGGGAGGGCCTTACGAGCAGTACTTC,CASSPTGAGGPYEQYF
TRBD1,TRBV14,few,TRBJ2-6,TGTGCCAGCAGCCAACTGGGACAGGGAGCTGGGGCCAACGTCCTGACTTTC,CASSQLGQGAGANVLTF
TRBD1,TRBV12-3/TRBV12-4,many,TRBJ1-5,TGTGCCAGCAGTTTGGACAGGGATGGCAATCAGCCCCAGCATTTT,CASSLDRDGNQPQHF
TRBD2,TRBV29-1,NA,TRBJ2-7,TGCAGCGTTGCCCTCCGACTAGCGTCCTACGAGCAGTACTTC,CSVALRLASYEQYF
NA,TRBV15,NA,TRBJ1-2,TGTGCCACCAGCAGCGGAGGGTCTAACTATGGCTACACCTTC,CATSSGGSNYGYTF
NA,TRBV27,few,TRBJ2-2,TGTGCCAGCAGATCGGGACCGGCGAACACCGGGGAGCTGTTTTTT,CASRSGPANTGELFF
NA,TRBV28,few,TRBJ2-7,TGTGCCAGCACCCAACTTGCTCTCCACTACGAGCAGTACTTC,CASTQLALHYEQYF
NA,TRBV10-3,NA,TRBJ1-2,TGTGCCATCAGTGAGTGGGCGAACTATGGCTACACCTTC,CAISEWANYGYTF
NA,TRBV30,many,TRBJ1-6,TGTGCCTGGACCACCCGCGCCGCAAATTCACCCCTCCACTTT,CAWTTRAANSPLHF
NA,TRBV7-9,many,TRBJ2-1,TGTGCCAGCAGCCCTCAGACTGGGAGCTCCTACAATGAGCAGTTCTTC,CASSPQTGSSYNEQFF
NA,TRBV15,NA,TRBJ2-2,TGTGCCACCAGCAGAGGTTCCGAAGTCAACACCGGGGAGCTGTTTTTT,CATSRGSEVNTGELFF
NA,TRBV5-6,NA,TRBJ2-6,TGTGCCAGCAGCTGGGAAAGAGGGCTAGGGGCCAACGTCCTGACTTTC,CASSWERGLGANVLTF
NA,TRBV6-2/TRBV6-3,NA,TRBJ1-3,TGTGCCAGCAGTCAGACAGTCTCTGGAAACACCATATATTTT,CASSQTVSGNTIYF
NA,TRBV3-1,many,TRBJ1-2,TGTGCCAGCAGCCCGGGGATATCCTATGGCTACACCTTC,CASSPGISYGYTF
NA,TRBV2,many,TRBJ1-2,TGTGCCAGCAGTGAAGGGGTTGGCTACACCTTC,CASSEGVGYTF
TRBD1,TRBV18,few,TRBJ2-3,TGTGCCAGCTCACCACTTAAGACAGGGGGCACAGATACGCAGTATTTT,CASSPLKTGGTDTQYF
NA,TRBV12-3/TRBV12-4,many,TRBJ2-1,TGTGCCAGCAGTGAGTTGCCCCCTCGAGATGAGCAGTTCTTC,CASSELPPRDEQFF
NA,TRBV12-3/TRBV12-4,NA,TRBJ1-1,TGTGCCAGCAGTCGAACGGAGGGCACTGAAGCTTTCTTT,CASSRTEGTEAFF
NA,TRBV11-1,once,TRBJ1-1,TGTGCCAGCAGCTTATATGGCAGGAGGGGGTGGGCTGAAGCTTTCTTT,CASSLYGRRGWAEAFF
NA,TRBV2,many,TRBJ2-7,TGTGCCAGCAGGGGGTACGAGCAGTACTTC,CASRGYEQYF
TRBD2,TRBV28,NA,TRBJ2-7,TGTGCCAGCACCTCTAGCGGGGCCTCCTACGAGCAGTACTTC,CASTSSGASYEQYF
TRBD1,TRBV20-1,many,TRBJ1-5,TGCAGTGCTAGTTACAGGGGAGGCGATCAGCCCCAGCATTTT,CSASYRGGDQPQHF
TRBD2,TRBV4-2,NA,TRBJ2-2,TGTGCCAGCAGCCAAGATACGAGCGGGACGAGCGGGGAGCTGTTTTTT,CASSQDTSGTSGELFF
NA,TRBV2,many,TRBJ2-5,TGTGCCAGCAGTGTGGTGGCCGGGGAGACCCAGTACTTC,CASSVVAGETQYF
TRBD2,TRBV7-9,many,TRBJ2-1,TGTGCCAGCAGCTCCGGGACTAGCGGGAGTAGAAGGTCCTACAATGAGCAGTTCTTC,CASSSGTSGSRRSYNEQFF
NA,TRBV20-1,NA,TRBJ2-2,TGCAGTGCTAGAACGGTCGGGGAGCTGTTTTTT,CSARTVGELFF
NA,TRBV7-9,few,TRBJ2-2,TGTGCCAGCAGCTTAGTTGTGGTAGGGGCCACCGGGGAGCTGTTTTTT,CASSLVVVGATGELFF
NA,TRBV28,many,TRBJ1-6,TGTGCCAGCAGTGACAGTAATTCTCCCCTCCACTTT,CASSDSNSPLHF
NA,TRBV6-1,many,TRBJ2-3,TGTGCCAGCAGTGGGGGGCGCCACACAGATACGCAGTATTTT,CASSGGRHTDTQYF
NA,TRBV6-6,many,TRBJ1-1,TGTGCCAGCAGTTACTCCGAAGGGTTTCCCACTGAAGCTTTCTTT,CASSYSEGFPTEAFF
NA,TRBV27,NA,TRBJ2-7,TGTGCCAGCAGTTATTCATCGGCGCAGTACGAGCAGTACTTC,CASSYSSAQYEQYF
TRBD1,TRBV5-5,few,TRBJ2-7,TGTGCCAGCAGCGACCGGGACAGGCCTTCAGACGAGCAGTACTTC,CASSDRDRPSDEQYF
NA,TRBV20-1,few,TRBJ2-1,TGCAGTGCCCACCGGGGGAATGAGCAGTTCTTC,CSAHRGNEQFF
NA,TRBV20-1,NA,TRBJ2-4,TGCAGTGCCCCGGGACTCCAAAACATTCAGTACTTC,CSAPGLQNIQYF
TRBD1,TRBV6-1,NA,TRBJ2-7,TGTGCCAGTAACAACCGGGACAGGGCCAACGAGCAGTACTTC,CASNNRDRANEQYF
TRBD2,TRBV28,many,TRBJ2-3,TGTGCCAGCAGTTTTAGGATAGCGGGGGGGTTGGATACGCAGTATTTT,CASSFRIAGGLDTQYF
NA,TRBV5-1,many,TRBJ2-4,TGCGCCAGCAGGTCGGGGGACATTCAGTACTTC,CASRSGDIQYF
NA,TRBV7-9,few,TRBJ2-3,TGTGCCAGCAGCTCGAAGAGCACAGATACGCAGTATTTT,CASSSKSTDTQYF
NA,TRBV6-1,many,TRBJ2-5,TGTGCCAGCAGACCCCGAGGGGAAGAGACCCAGTACTTC,CASRPRGEETQYF
NA,TRBV20-1,few,TRBJ2-2,TGCAGTGCTAGAGAGGTTAGCGAGGACGGGGAGCTGTTTTTT,CSAREVSEDGELFF
NA,TRBV11-2,many,TRBJ1-1,TGTGCCAGCAGTGAGGAACAGGGATCGGGCACTGAAGCTTTCTTT,CASSEEQGSGTEAFF
NA,TRBV6-2/TRBV6-3,few,TRBJ2-1,TGTGCCAGCAGGCCTAGCACGGCAAATGAGCAGTTCTTC,CASRPSTANEQFF
NA,TRBV28,NA,TRBJ2-4,TGTGCCAGCAGTTTAGAGTCCATTCAGTACTTC,CASSLESIQYF
NA,TRBV4-3,few,TRBJ2-2,TGCGCCAGCAGCCCAGGGGGGACGGAGGAAACCGGGGAGCTGTTTTTT,CASSPGGTEETGELFF
TRBD1,TRBV12-3/TRBV12-4,many,TRBJ2-3,TGTGCCAGCAGCCCGGACAGGGGCTCCCTGATCTTCCGCACAGATACGCAGTATTTT,CASSPDRGSLIFRTDTQYF
NA,TRBV2,many,TRBJ1-5,TGTGCCAGCAGTTACTGGGACACTAGCAATCAGCCCCAGCATTTT,CASSYWDTSNQPQHF
NA,TRBV12-3/TRBV12-4,once,TRBJ1-5,TGTGCCACCAGTTTAGCGGAGAGCAATCAGCCCCAGCATTTT,CATSLAESNQPQHF
NA,TRBV7-2,many,TRBJ2-7,TGTGCCAGCAGCCAAAGTTGGGGGGCGTCCTACGAGCAGTACTTC,CASSQSWGASYEQYF
TRBD2,TRBV28,many,TRBJ2-5,TGTGCCAGCAGTTTACGGCGGGGGGACGGTTTCGAAGAGACCCAGTACTTC,CASSLRRGDGFEETQYF
NA,TRBV3-1,NA,TRBJ1-1,TGTGCCAGCAGCAGGGACACCCAGGGCACTGAAGCTTTCTTT,CASSRDTQGTEAFF
TRBD1,TRBV28,many,TRBJ1-5,TGTGCCACCCTCCAGGGGGCTAATCAGCCCCAGCATTTT,CATLQGANQPQHF
NA,TRBV19,few,TRBJ1-2,TGTGCCAGCCGCAGACGGAAAGGGTCTTCGGCTAACTATGGCTACACCTTC,CASRRRKGSSANYGYTF